The entry that follows covers one TCR beta chain sequence. This entry belongs to a study of cytomegalovirus exposure and HLA in healthy donors. CDR1 and CDR2 from the germline V gene are MNHEY and SVGAGI. Trimming took off 3 bases at V and 7 bases at J, with 7 bases between the two ends. This CDR3 is built from 13 residues. Both 60 Vbeta primers and 13 Jbeta primers went into the PCR. Assay used: immunoSEQ multiplex PCR; TCRdb lists only in-frame clones, some missing. The profile shows about 140,000 clones, about 70% of them singletons. The genes are TRBV6-5 and TRBJ1-6; no reliable D call. Input material: PBMCs. The TCR originated in a male donor in good health and CMV-seronegative. Written as DNA, the CDR3 is TGTGCCAGCAGTTATCCGCGGAATTCACCCCTCCACTTT. Encoded protein: CASSYPRNSPLHF.